The rows below give T cell receptor beta chains drawn from one sample of a study of T cell repertoires in cytomegalovirus infection. TCRdb used MiXCR to reprocess the reads, holding one entry per CDR3 protein. There are some 240,000 distinct CDR3 sequences in the sample; over 15% occur only once, and approximately 44% lies in the top ten. The material sequenced was CD8+ T cells from PBMCs. These receptors were obtained from a human donor in good health (CMV status not recorded). Some clones in this sample may be carry-over from other donors' samples. Each CDR3 is given with its conserved first and last residue. Clone size, where shown, is once, few, many, or a class for clones that have expanded.

j_call: TRBJ1-1; clone_size: many; v_call: TRBV27; cdr3_aa: CASRTGQFNTEAFF
j_call: TRBJ2-7; clone_size: many; v_call: TRBV7-2; cdr3_aa: CASSAGLAGPSYEQYF
j_call: TRBJ2-3; clone_size: NA; v_call: TRBV24-1; cdr3_aa: CATSDLSRGPRGNTQYF
j_call: TRBJ2-5; clone_size: NA; v_call: TRBV4-1; cdr3_aa: CASSQGTSPGRETQYF
j_call: TRBJ2-3; clone_size: many; v_call: TRBV7-2; cdr3_aa: CASSSSGASTDTQYF
j_call: TRBJ2-1; clone_size: many; v_call: TRBV7-6; cdr3_aa: CASSLVQAGSDLNEQFF
j_call: TRBJ2-1; clone_size: many; v_call: TRBV7-3; cdr3_aa: CASSFGGQGYNEQFF
j_call: TRBJ2-3; clone_size: many; v_call: TRBV7-3; cdr3_aa: CASSLLGEDTQYF
j_call: TRBJ1-4; clone_size: once; v_call: TRBV28; cdr3_aa: CASSTLKLGDITSTTNEKLFF
j_call: TRBJ2-2; clone_size: few; v_call: TRBV19; cdr3_aa: CASSIGGSGELFF
j_call: TRBJ2-7; clone_size: NA; v_call: TRBV14; cdr3_aa: CASSQGAIGQFSSYEQYF
j_call: TRBJ2-5; clone_size: NA; v_call: TRBV28; cdr3_aa: CASRLLLQGMETQYF
j_call: TRBJ2-2; clone_size: few; v_call: TRBV27; cdr3_aa: CASSPITTGLYGELFF
j_call: TRBJ2-3; clone_size: few; v_call: TRBV11-2; cdr3_aa: CASSLRPLASGGSDTQYF
j_call: TRBJ2-7; clone_size: NA; v_call: TRBV4-1; cdr3_aa: CASSQGIDGLSYEQYF
j_call: TRBJ1-2; clone_size: many; v_call: TRBV27; cdr3_aa: CASSFGQGKSYTF
j_call: TRBJ2-1; clone_size: once; v_call: TRBV14; cdr3_aa: CASSQVGRGFYNEQFF
j_call: TRBJ2-2; clone_size: NA; v_call: TRBV4-1; cdr3_aa: CASSQWKGDTGELFF
j_call: TRBJ1-2; clone_size: few; v_call: TRBV29-1; cdr3_aa: CSVEDSRNYGYTF
j_call: TRBJ2-3; clone_size: few; v_call: TRBV5-6; cdr3_aa: CASSLFFWAGRDTQYF
j_call: TRBJ2-7; clone_size: NA; v_call: TRBV27; cdr3_aa: CASSAQEGYEQYF
j_call: TRBJ2-1; clone_size: NA; v_call: TRBV28; cdr3_aa: CASSFRDRGSNEQFF
j_call: TRBJ1-2; clone_size: NA; v_call: TRBV14; cdr3_aa: CASSQVPGQRYGYTF
j_call: TRBJ1-1; clone_size: many; v_call: TRBV7-2; cdr3_aa: CASSLVGMNTEAFF